Below are 14 T cell receptor beta chains sequenced from a single sample in a study of PD-1 blockade in mismatch repair-deficient tumors. Time point indicated: roughly ten-day in vitro stimulation with candidate mutation-associated neoantigen peptide 1. Only in-frame clones appear in the TCRdb table, and some are missing; sequencing was by immunoSEQ multiplex PCR. The sample includes approximately 8,300 clones, more than 75% of them seen just once. Antigen specificity for these receptors is unknown. The sequencing here drew on cells cultured in vitro, taken from a patient treated with pembrolizumab. The receptors come from an adult with mismatch repair-deficient cancer.

The chain is built from TRBV15 and TRBJ1-2; maybe TRBD1 (5 bases). Trimming stripped 0 bases from V and 6 bases from J, with 14 bases between. This CDR3 contains 15 residues. Germline V CDR1 and CDR2: LNHNV, YYDKDF (reference sequence). CDR3 nucleotide sequence: TGTGCCACCAGCAGAGATAAAGGCGGGGACGATGGCTACACCTTC. It translates to CATSRDKGGDDGYTF.

This clone was seen once. This chain uses TRBV30 with TRBJ2-7; TRBD1 matches 9 bases. CDR1 is GTSNPN and CDR2 is SVGIG in the germline V gene (reference sequence). CDR3 length equals 14 residues. V gave up 3 bases and J gave up 6 bases; unmatched junction bases: 9. CDR3 region: CAWSAGTGSFEQYF. For the CDR3, the DNA is TGTGCCTGGAGCGCCGGGACAGGGTCTTTCGAGCAGTACTTC.

The rearrangement uses TRBV30 and TRBJ2-7, with TRBD1 matching 7 bases. In germline, CDR1 is GTSNPN, CDR2 SVGIG (reference sequence). The length of the CDR3 is 15 residues. Trimming took 0 bases from V and 3 from J; bases not matched to a gene: 8. DNA for the CDR3: TGTGCCTGGAGTGTCCCCCGACAGGGTATCTACGAGCAGTACTTC. Its translation: CAWSVPRQGIYEQYF.

This chain connects TRBV2 to TRBJ1-1; the D is unclear. The germline V gene has CDR1 SNHLY and CDR2 FYNNEI. This CDR3 is built from 13 residues. The ends were cut back, 4 bases at V and 2 bases at J, with 8 bases in the middle. The CDR3: CASSVRPNTEAFF. The CDR3 DNA reads TGTGCCAGCAGTGTTCGACCTAACACTGAAGCTTTCTTT. The entire variable domain, with the rest obtained from reference TRBV2 and TRBJ1-1, is as follows: EPEVTQTPSHQVTQMGQEVILRCVPISNHLYFYWYRQILGQKVEFLVSFYNNEISEKSEIFDDQFSVERPDGSNFTLKIRSTKLEDSAMYFCASSVRPNTEAFFGQGTRLTVV.

The chain has TRBV10-2 and TRBJ2-1; a possible D gene is TRBD1 (6 bases). This CDR3 is built from 14 residues. Looked up from germline, CDR1 is WSHSY and CDR2 is SAAADI. V was clipped by 7 bases and J by 0 bases, with 10 bases between them. CDR3 coding DNA: TGCGCCAGCACTATGGACAGCTCCTACAATGAGCAGTTCTTC. This encodes CASTMDSSYNEQFF.

This chain uses TRBV7-6 with TRBJ2-7, with 13 nucleotides matching TRBD2. J lost 6 bases, V lost 5 bases, and 10 bases had no gene match. The CDR3 sequence is 16 residues long. Germline V gives CDR1 SGHVS, CDR2 FNYEAQ. Here the CDR3 reads CASSRGTSGAISEQYF. CDR3 sequence (DNA): TGTGCCAGCAGCCGGGGGACTAGCGGGGCTATTAGCGAGCAGTACTTC.

This chain joins TRBV5-8 and TRBJ1-1; no definite D call. The CDR3 extends over 15 amino acids. Trimming removed 2 bases from V and 11 bases from J, with 22 bases in between. Germline CDR1 reads SGHTS; CDR2 reads YDEGEE. The CDR3 nucleotides read TGTGCCAGCAGCTTCCAATTTGTGAACCGCTTGTTGGCTTTCTTT. Encoded protein: CASSFQFVNRLLAFF.

The genes are TRBV4-1 and TRBJ1-3; D is unclear. Deletions cut 0 bases from V and 8 bases from J, with 8 bases between. Germline V gene lookup returns CDR1 MGHRA and CDR2 YSYEKL. CDR3 size: 13 residues. CDR3 in amino acids: CASSQDRGDTIYF. In DNA form, the CDR3 reads TGCGCCAGCAGCCAAGATCGTGGTGACACCATATATTTT.

The sample holds a few counts of this clone. V is TRBV6-4 and J is TRBJ2-3; D is possibly TRBD2 (6 bases). V lost 3 bases and J 2 bases, leaving 9 bases between the germline ends. Germline CDR1 is MRHNA and CDR2 is SNTAGT. The CDR3 is 14 residues long. CDR3 amino acids: CASSEGRDTDTQYF. CDR3 DNA sequence: TGTGCCAGCAGTGAGGGGCGGGACACAGATACGCAGTATTTT.

This chain's CDR3 is CATLMDRNQPQHF. As DNA, the CDR3 is TGTGCCACACTAATGGACAGGAATCAGCCCCAGCATTTT. The gene calls are TRBV18 and TRBJ1-5; 7 bases are a match to TRBD1. Germline V lookup: CDR1 KGHSH, CDR2 LQKENI. Losses at the gene ends were 10 bases for V and 4 bases for J; bases not matched to a gene: 7. The CDR3 has 13 amino acids.

The chain joins TRBV9 to TRBJ2-7; 7 bases are shared with TRBD1. V lost 1 base to trimming and J lost 3 bases; unmatched junction nucleotides: 1. The CDR3 contains 13 residues. The V gene's germline CDR1 is SGDLS and CDR2 YYNGEE. CDR3 sequence reads: CASSVQGDYEQYF. The CDR3 coding sequence is TGTGCCAGCAGCGTACAGGGGGACTACGAGCAGTACTTC. The full variable domain, completed using reference TRBV9 and TRBJ2-7, is DSGVTQTPKHLITATGQRVTLRCSPRSGDLSVYWYQQSLDQGLQFLIQYYNGEERAKGNILERFSAQQFPDLHSELNLSSLELGDSALYFCASSVQGDYEQYFGPGTRLTVT.

The chain couples TRBV10-3 to TRBJ2-7; D possibly corresponds to TRBD2 (5 bases). Germline lookup yields CDR1 ENHRY and CDR2 SYGVKD. CDR3 length: 13 amino acids. Between the trimmed V and J ends, which lost 4 bases and 3 bases, there was a span of 10 bases. This chain's CDR3 is CAISAKGDYEQYF. The DNA for the CDR3 is TGTGCCATCAGTGCGAAGGGAGACTACGAGCAGTACTTC.

The genes are TRBV28 and TRBJ1-5; 8 nucleotides match TRBD1. Unmatched junction bases numbered 10, after V lost 7 bases and J lost 5 bases. The germline V gene has CDR1 MDHEN and CDR2 SYDVKM. CDR3 size: 15 residues. The CDR3 is CASITGQGVYQPQHF. The CDR3 bases are TGTGCCAGCATCACTGGACAGGGAGTTTATCAGCCCCAGCATTTT.

The chain links TRBV5-1 to TRBJ1-5; D is undetermined. Germline loops: CDR1 SGHRS, CDR2 YFSETQ. Trimming left V 1 base short and J 4 bases short, with 12 bases between. The CDR3 covers 15 residues. The CDR3 sequence: CASSLNPSENQPQHF. CDR3 DNA sequence: TGCGCCAGCAGCTTGAATCCTTCAGAGAATCAGCCCCAGCATTTT.